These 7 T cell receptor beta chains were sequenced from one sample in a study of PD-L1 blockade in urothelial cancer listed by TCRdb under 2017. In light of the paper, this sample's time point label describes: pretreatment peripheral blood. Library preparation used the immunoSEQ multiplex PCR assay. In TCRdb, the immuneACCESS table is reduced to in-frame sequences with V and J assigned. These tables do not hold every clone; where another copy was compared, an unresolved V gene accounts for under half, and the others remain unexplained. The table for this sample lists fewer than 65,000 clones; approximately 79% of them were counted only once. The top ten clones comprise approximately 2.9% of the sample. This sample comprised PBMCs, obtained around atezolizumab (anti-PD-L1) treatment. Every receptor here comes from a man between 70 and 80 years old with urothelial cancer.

The CDR3: CASSSLTGAYEQYF. CDR3 in DNA: TGTGCCAGCAGTTCCTTGACAGGGGCATACGAGCAGTACTTC. The V and J genes are TRBV27 and TRBJ2-7, with 8 bases aligning to TRBD1. V gave up 4 bases and J gave up 4 bases; unmatched junction bases: 6. This CDR3 comprises 14 residues. The germline CDR1 and CDR2 sequences are MNHEY and SMNVEV (reference sequence).

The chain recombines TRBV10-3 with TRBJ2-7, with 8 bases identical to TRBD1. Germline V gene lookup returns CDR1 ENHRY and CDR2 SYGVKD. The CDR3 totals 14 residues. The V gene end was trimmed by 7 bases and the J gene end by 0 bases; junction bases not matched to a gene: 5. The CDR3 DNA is TGTGCCATCAAAGGACAGGGACGCTCCTACGAGCAGTACTTC. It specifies CAIKGQGRSYEQYF.

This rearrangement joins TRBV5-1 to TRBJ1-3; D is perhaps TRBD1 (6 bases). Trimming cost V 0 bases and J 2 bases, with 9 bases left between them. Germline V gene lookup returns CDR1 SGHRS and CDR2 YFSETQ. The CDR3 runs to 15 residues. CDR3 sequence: CASSLEGGTGNTIYF. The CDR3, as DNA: TGCGCCAGCAGCTTGGAAGGGGGAACTGGAAACACCATATATTTT.

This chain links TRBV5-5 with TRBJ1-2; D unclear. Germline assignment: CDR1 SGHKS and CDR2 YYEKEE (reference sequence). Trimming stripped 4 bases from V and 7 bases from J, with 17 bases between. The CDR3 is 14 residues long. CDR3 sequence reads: CASSPGSGEGGYTF. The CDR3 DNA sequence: TGTGCCAGCAGCCCAGGAAGCGGGGAGGGTGGCTACACCTTC.

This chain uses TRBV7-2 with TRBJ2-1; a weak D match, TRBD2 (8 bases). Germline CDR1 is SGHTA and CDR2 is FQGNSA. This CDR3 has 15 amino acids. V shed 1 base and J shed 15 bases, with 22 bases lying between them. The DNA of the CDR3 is TGTGCCAGCAGCTTAGGAGTCGGGGGGGGCCGACAGGGGTTCTTC. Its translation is CASSLGVGGGRQGFF.

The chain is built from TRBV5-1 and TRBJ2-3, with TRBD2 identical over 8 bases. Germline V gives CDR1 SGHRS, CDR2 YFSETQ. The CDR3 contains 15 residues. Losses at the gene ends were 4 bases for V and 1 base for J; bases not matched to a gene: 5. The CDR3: CASSVGGGRTDTQYF. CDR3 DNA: TGCGCCAGCAGCGTCGGCGGGGGGCGCACAGATACGCAGTATTTT. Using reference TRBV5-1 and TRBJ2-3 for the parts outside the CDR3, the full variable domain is KAGVTQTPRYLIKTRGQQVTLSCSPISGHRSVSWYQQTPGQGLQFLFEYFSETQRNKGNFPGRFSGRQFSNSRSEMNVSTLELGDSALYLCASSVGGGRTDTQYFGPGTRLTVL.

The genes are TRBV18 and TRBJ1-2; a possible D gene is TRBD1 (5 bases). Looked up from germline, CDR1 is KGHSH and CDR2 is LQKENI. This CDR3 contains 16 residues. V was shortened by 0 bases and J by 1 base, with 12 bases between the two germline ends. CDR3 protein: CASSPPEGPGNYGYTF. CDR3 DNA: TGTGCCAGCTCACCACCGGAGGGGCCTGGTAACTATGGCTACACCTTC.